A selection of T cell receptor beta chains follows, all from one sample in a study of blood T cell repertoires in COVID-19. Here immunoSEQ multiplex PCR was the method, and the copy in TCRdb shows in-frame clones only, minus some. The table records approximately 100,000 clones, around 92% of them present only once. The sequenced sample was peripheral blood. Source of these receptors: a woman in her sixties or seventies with acute or convalescent COVID-19. Each CDR3 is given with its conserved first and last residue. A D gene is named only where the DNA matches it firmly. Some rows mark clone size as missing; the rest say once, few, many or name a class of expanded clone.

abundance,d_gene,j_gene,v_gene,CDR3nt,CDR3aa
-,TRBD1,TRBJ2-1,TRBV7-3,TGTGCCAGCAGCGCCCTTGACAGGGATGAGCAGTTCTTC,CASSALDRDEQFF
-,-,TRBJ1-1,TRBV4-1,TGCGCCAGCAGCCAAGTTGGAGGGGCGAACACTGAAGCTTTCTTT,CASSQVGGANTEAFF
-,-,TRBJ1-2,TRBV28,TGTGCCAGCAGTTTTCAGGGGTACTATGGCTACACCTTC,CASSFQGYYGYTF
-,-,TRBJ2-2,TRBV30,TGTGCCTGGAGGGAGCAGGGAACCGGGGAGCTGTTTTTT,CAWREQGTGELFF
medium-sized,-,TRBJ2-7,TRBV4-1,TGCGCCAGCAGCCAATGGAGATCGAGCTACGAGCAGTACTTC,CASSQWRSSYEQYF
-,-,TRBJ1-6,TRBV20-1,TGCAGTGCTAGAGATGTTACATACCTCCACTTT,CSARDVTYLHF
-,TRBD2,TRBJ2-5,TRBV24-1,TGTGCCACCAGTGATTCGGGGGGGGCGGACCTCCAAGAGACCCAGTACTTC,CATSDSGGADLQETQYF
few,TRBD2,TRBJ2-3,TRBV19,TGTGCCACCGCCGGCGGGGGGACACAGACAGATACGCAGTATTTT,CATAGGGTQTDTQYF
-,TRBD2,TRBJ2-1,TRBV6-2/TRBV6-3,TGTGCCAGCAGTACTAGCGGGACTGAGCAGTTCTTC,CASSTSGTEQFF
-,-,TRBJ2-3,TRBV30,TGTGCCTGGAGTCCCTGGGCCGGTTCTTCTAGCACAGATACGCAGTATTTT,CAWSPWAGSSSTDTQYF
-,-,TRBJ1-2,TRBV3-1/TRBV3-2,TGTGCCAGCAGCCAAGAAGGAGGGGCCTATGGCTACACCTTC,CASSQEGGAYGYTF
-,TRBD2,TRBJ2-3,TRBV5-1,TGCGCCAGCAGCCTAGCCATAGCGGGAAACACAGATACGCAGTATTTT,CASSLAIAGNTDTQYF
-,-,TRBJ2-6,TRBV5-4,TGTGCCAGCAGCGAGGGCCAAGGTGGGGCCAACGTCCTGACTTTC,CASSEGQGGANVLTF
-,TRBD2,TRBJ2-3,TRBV6-1,TGTGCCAGCAGTGGTAACCTAGCGGGAGGGCCGGGTACGCAGTATTTT,CASSGNLAGGPGTQYF
-,TRBD1,TRBJ2-1,TRBV5-1,TGCGCCAGCAGCTCATCCGGGACAGATTACAATGAGCAGTTCTTC,CASSSSGTDYNEQFF
-,TRBD2,TRBJ2-2,TRBV28,TGTGCCAGCAGTTTTGATGCGGGAGGGAACACCGGGGAGCTGTTTTTT,CASSFDAGGNTGELFF
few,TRBD1,TRBJ1-6,TRBV2,TGTGCCAGCAGTGAAAGAACAGGGGGGGATTCACCCCTCCACTTT,CASSERTGGDSPLHF
-,-,TRBJ1-2,TRBV2,TGTGCCAGCAGTGAAGCGCTTCGCAGGGTGGGCTACACCTTC,CASSEALRRVGYTF
-,TRBD2,TRBJ2-1,TRBV9,TGTGCCAGCAGCGTGGCAGCGGGAGGACCCTACAATGAGCAGTTCTTC,CASSVAAGGPYNEQFF
few,-,TRBJ1-2,TRBV30,TGTGCCTGGATAACCGAGCCCTCTAACTATGGCTACACCTTC,CAWITEPSNYGYTF